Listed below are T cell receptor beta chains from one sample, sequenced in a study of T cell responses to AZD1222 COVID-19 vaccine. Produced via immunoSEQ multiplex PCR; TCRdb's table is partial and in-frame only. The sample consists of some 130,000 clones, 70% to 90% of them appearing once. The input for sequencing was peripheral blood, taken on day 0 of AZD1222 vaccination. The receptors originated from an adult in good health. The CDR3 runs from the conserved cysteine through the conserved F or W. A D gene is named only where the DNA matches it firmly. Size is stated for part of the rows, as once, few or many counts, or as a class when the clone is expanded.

CASTTWGHNEQFF	TGTGCCAGCACTACTTGGGGGCACAATGAGCAGTTCTTC	-	TRBV6-5	TRBJ2-1	-
CASSRQVNEKLFF	TGTGCCAGCTCACGGCAGGTTAATGAAAAACTGTTTTTT	-	TRBV18	TRBJ1-4	-
CASSHWRTSQETQYF	TGTGCCAGCAGCCATTGGCGGACTTCCCAAGAGACCCAGTACTTC	-	TRBV3-1/TRBV3-2	TRBJ2-5	-
CASSLDRGRDEKLFF	TGTGCCAGCAGCTTAGACAGGGGGAGAGACGAAAAACTGTTTTTT	-	TRBV7-8	TRBJ1-4	TRBD1
CASSQEDPPRNLHF	TGCGCCAGCAGCCAAGAAGACCCCCCGAGGAACCTCCACTTT	-	TRBV4-1	TRBJ1-6	-
CASRFDSRPNTEAFF	TGTGCCAGTAGATTCGATTCCAGACCGAACACTGAAGCTTTCTTT	-	TRBV19	TRBJ1-1	-
CASRGTVFTEQFF	TGTGCCAGCAGGGGGACTGTCTTCACTGAGCAGTTCTTC	-	TRBV6-5	TRBJ2-1	-
CAWRRRGGEGIFTQYF	TGTGCCTGGAGGCGGCGGGGGGGAGAGGGTATTTTTACGCAGTATTTT	-	TRBV30	TRBJ2-3	TRBD2
CASSLGNQNEKLFF	TGCGCCAGCAGCTTAGGTAACCAGAATGAAAAACTGTTTTTT	-	TRBV5-1	TRBJ1-4	-
CASSEQPSGQNTGELFF	TGCGCCAGCAGTGAGCAACCCAGCGGTCAGAACACCGGGGAGCTGTTTTTT	-	TRBV10-1	TRBJ2-2	-
CASSLVGQDSAYEQYF	TGCGCCAGCAGCTTGGTGGGACAGGATTCTGCCTACGAGCAGTACTTC	-	TRBV5-1	TRBJ2-7	TRBD1
CASSEHLSTGGRQETQYF	TGTGCCAGCAGTGAACACCTGTCGACAGGGGGCCGCCAAGAGACCCAGTACTTC	-	TRBV6-1	TRBJ2-5	TRBD1
CASHIPVSGENTEAFF	TGTGCCAGCCACATACCCGTCAGTGGGGAGAACACTGAAGCTTTCTTT	-	TRBV3-1/TRBV3-2	TRBJ1-1	-
CASSYSLLAMNTEAFF	TGTGCCAGCAGTTACTCACTTTTGGCCATGAACACTGAAGCTTTCTTT	few	TRBV6-5	TRBJ1-1	-
CSVTSNYGYTF	TGCAGCGTTACTTCTAACTATGGCTACACCTTC	-	TRBV29-1	TRBJ1-2	-
CARSLATAGENEQFF	TGTGCCAGAAGCTTGGCGACGGCGGGGGAAAATGAGCAGTTCTTC	-	TRBV5-3	TRBJ2-1	TRBD2
CASSHADRGGVYGYTF	TGTGCCAGCTCCCACGCCGACAGGGGGGGAGTCTATGGCTACACCTTC	-	TRBV18	TRBJ1-2	TRBD1
CAWSVQGVSGNTIYF	TGTGCCTGGAGTGTACAGGGTGTCTCAGGAAACACCATATATTTT	-	TRBV30	TRBJ1-3	-
CASSLSRNLVSYEQYF	TGTGCCAGCAGCTTATCGCGGAACTTGGTGTCCTACGAGCAGTACTTC	-	TRBV11-2	TRBJ2-7	-
CASSEGTGGDYNEQFF	TGTGCCAGCAGTGAGGGGACAGGGGGTGACTACAATGAGCAGTTCTTC	-	TRBV6-2/TRBV6-3	TRBJ2-1	TRBD1
CASSQTRTGYTF	TGTGCCAGCAGCCAAACTCGAACAGGCTACACCTTC	-	TRBV3-1/TRBV3-2	TRBJ1-2	-
CASSQGPAFF	TGTGCCAGCAGTCAGGGACCAGCTTTCTTT	-	TRBV6-5	TRBJ1-1	-
CASSLRRSTDTQYF	TGTGCCAGCAGCTTGCGCAGGTCCACAGATACGCAGTATTTT	-	TRBV5-6	TRBJ2-3	-
CASSPPSGTDTQYF	TGTGCCAGCAGCCCACCCTCTGGCACAGATACGCAGTATTTT	-	TRBV3-1/TRBV3-2	TRBJ2-3	-
CASSIGTQRGYEQYF	TGTGCCAGTAGTATAGGGACTCAACGGGGATACGAGCAGTACTTC	-	TRBV19	TRBJ2-7	-
CASSANRGNNSPLHF	TGTGCCAGCAGCGCCAACAGGGGTAATAATTCACCCCTCCACTTT	-	TRBV9	TRBJ1-6	TRBD1
CASSPLSTGTGAEKLFF	TGTGCCAGCTCACCACTTTCAACCGGGACAGGGGCAGAAAAACTGTTTTTT	-	TRBV18	TRBJ1-4	TRBD1
CASSWTSGRARWGETQYF	TGTGCCAGCAGCTGGACTAGCGGGAGGGCCCGGTGGGGAGAGACCCAGTACTTC	-	TRBV5-5	TRBJ2-5	TRBD2
CASSQPGTGGSLNTEAFF	TGCGCCAGCAGCCAACCGGGGACAGGGGGCAGCTTGAACACTGAAGCTTTCTTT	-	TRBV4-1	TRBJ1-1	TRBD1
CAWSVLPRAAGELFF	TGTGCCTGGAGTGTACTTCCCAGGGCCGCCGGGGAGCTGTTTTTT	-	TRBV30	TRBJ2-2	-
CASSNRGLMNTEAFF	TGTGCCAGCAGTAACCGGGGGCTAATGAACACTGAAGCTTTCTTT	once	TRBV27	TRBJ1-1	-
CASSLDGGTYNEQFF	TGTGCCAGCAGCTTAGACGGGGGGACGTACAATGAGCAGTTCTTC	-	TRBV7-2	TRBJ2-1	TRBD2